This TCR beta chain was sequenced during a study of cytomegalovirus exposure and HLA in healthy donors. CDR1 is SGHRS, CDR2 YFSETQ, per germline. V shed 6 bases and J 5 bases; nucleotides not matched to a gene: 6. The CDR3 runs 14 residues. Amplification used 60 Vbeta primers and 13 Jbeta primers. Data came from immunoSEQ multiplex PCR; TCRdb stores just in-frame clones and leaves some out. The sample consists of 80,000 or so clones, 65% to 75% of them appearing once. This chain links TRBV5-1 with TRBJ2-5, with 11 bases identical to TRBD2. Sequenced input: PBMCs. The receptor was isolated from a man between 25 and 39 years old in good health and CMV-seropositive. CDR3 nucleotide sequence: TGCGCCAGCACCCCTAGCGGGGGGTATGAGACCCAGTACTTC. Translation: CASTPSGGYETQYF.